The rows below give T cell receptor beta chains drawn from one sample of a study of CD8+ T cells in alopecia areata. Libraries were prepared by immunoSEQ multiplex PCR; TCRdb keeps only in-frame clonotypes and omits some of them. The sample has roughly 120,000 clones, roughly 69% seen once; the top ten hold around 2.8%. The sample consisted of CD4+ T cells sorted from blood. These receptors all come from a human donor in good health. The CDR3 runs from the conserved cysteine through the conserved F or W. A D gene is named only where the DNA matches it firmly. Clone size appears in some rows only: once, few, many, or a class for an expanded clone.

few TRBD2 TRBJ2-2 TRBV5-6 TGTGCCAGCAGCTCCTTAGCGGGGATTTCTCTGTTTTTT CASSSLAGISLFF
. . TRBJ2-5 TRBV2 TGTGCCAGCAGGGTTTCTGCAGGGTCAGAGACCCAGTACTTC CASRVSAGSETQYF
. TRBD1 TRBJ2-7 TRBV27 TGTGCCAGCAGTTTGACAGGGCCCTACGAGCAGTACTTC CASSLTGPYEQYF
. . TRBJ1-4 TRBV5-6 TGTGCCAGCAGCTTAGGAGGGGTTGAGGAAAAACTGTTTTTT CASSLGGVEEKLFF
. . TRBJ2-3 TRBV27 TGTGCCAGCAGTTTAACCAGGCCCCCAGATACGCAGTATTTT CASSLTRPPDTQYF
. TRBD2 TRBJ2-7 TRBV7-9 TGTGCCAGCAGCTTATCTAGCGGGGTCTACGAGCAGTACTTC CASSLSSGVYEQYF
. . TRBJ2-4 TRBV7-9 TGTGCCAGCAGCTTGGCAACAGACAGTCCGCTCCAGTACTTC CASSLATDSPLQYF
few TRBD1 TRBJ1-2 TRBV29-1 TGCAGCGTTGACGTAGGACAGGGGAATAGCTACACCTTC CSVDVGQGNSYTF
few . TRBJ1-2 TRBV9 TGTGCCAGCAGCGTAGCACAGGCTAACTATGGCTACACCTTC CASSVAQANYGYTF
. TRBD1 TRBJ2-1 TRBV30 TGTGCCGCTGGGACAGGGCCCTACAATGAGCAGTTCTTC CAAGTGPYNEQFF
. TRBD2 TRBJ2-3 TRBV30 TGTGCCTGGAGCGCACTAGCGGGGGGGCCAGATACGCAGTATTTT CAWSALAGGPDTQYF
few TRBD2 TRBJ2-5 TRBV2 TGTGCCAGCAGTGAAATGGCGGGGGGACAAGAGACCCAGTACTTC CASSEMAGGQETQYF
. . TRBJ1-6 TRBV2 TGTGCCAGCAGTGAGTTGTCACAGAGCTCCTATAATTCACCCCTCCACTTT CASSELSQSSYNSPLHF
. . TRBJ2-5 TRBV10-3 TGTGCCATCAGTGATGGGGGGGCTGGTGAGACCCAGTACTTC CAISDGGAGETQYF
. TRBD1 TRBJ1-5 TRBV29-1 TGCAGCGTGGCGGACAGGGGAGAAGAGCCCCAGCATTTT CSVADRGEEPQHF
few TRBD2 TRBJ2-5 TRBV4-2 TGTGCCAGCAGCCAAGGCGGGGGGGCCACCGAGACCCAGTACTTC CASSQGGGATETQYF
. . TRBJ1-1 TRBV18 TGTGCCAGCTCAATTACAGGGTTCGACACTGAAGCTTTCTTT CASSITGFDTEAFF
. . TRBJ2-5 TRBV29-1 TGCAGCGTCTCCAGACAGGTTGGGGAGGGAGGGACCCAGTACTTC CSVSRQVGEGGTQYF
. TRBD1 TRBJ1-4 TRBV29-1 TGCAGCGTGGGGACAGATGCAGAAAAACTGTTTTTT CSVGTDAEKLFF
. TRBD2 TRBJ2-7 TRBV15 TGTGCCACCAGCAGACAACTAGCGGCCGAGCAGTACTTC CATSRQLAAEQYF
. . TRBJ1-2 TRBV2 TGTGCCAGCAGTGCCACCGGGACCCAGGCTGGCTACACCTTC CASSATGTQAGYTF
few TRBD1 TRBJ1-5 TRBV15 TGTGCCACCAGCAGAGGGGGGACAGTTAATCAGCCCCAGCATTTT CATSRGGTVNQPQHF
few TRBD1 TRBJ1-2 TRBV13 TGTGCCAGCAGCTTATGGACAGGGGGCCGTGGTGGCTACACCTTC CASSLWTGGRGGYTF
. . TRBJ1-6 TRBV2 TGTGCCAGCAGTGCTAGTAGTGGTCAAGGCCTCCACTTT CASSASSGQGLHF
. . TRBJ2-5 TRBV29-1 TGCAGCGTTGAAGATACGAGCAGAGAGACCCAGTACTTC CSVEDTSRETQYF
. TRBD1 TRBJ1-5 TRBV27 TGTGCCAGCAGCCTCAACACAGGGGAGGGTCAGCCCCAGCATTTT CASSLNTGEGQPQHF
. . TRBJ1-2 TRBV18 TGTGCCAGCTCACCGACAGAAGAGTATGGCTACACCTTC CASSPTEEYGYTF
. . TRBJ1-1 TRBV5-6 TGTGCCAGCAGCTTGGCATTGGACACTGAAGCTTTCTTT CASSLALDTEAFF
. TRBD2 TRBJ2-5 TRBV28 TGTGCCAGCGGGGAGGGCGCCACACAAGAGACCCAGTACTTC CASGEGATQETQYF
. . TRBJ1-1 TRBV29-1 TGCAGCGTTGAAGATCAGGCTGGTGAAGCTTTCTTT CSVEDQAGEAFF
. . TRBJ1-3 TRBV7-6 TGTGCCAGCAGTCATGCCCGGGGCAGGGAAGGTGGAAACACCATATATTTT CASSHARGREGGNTIYF
. . TRBJ1-4 TRBV29-1 TGCAGCGTTTCGGAGGGCACTAATGAAAAACTGTTTTTT CSVSEGTNEKLFF
. . TRBJ1-6 TRBV27 TGTGCCAGCAGTCAGGCGGCTACCTATAATTCACCCCTCCACTTT CASSQAATYNSPLHF
once TRBD1 TRBJ2-7 TRBV6-6 TGTGCCAGCAGTTCCCCGGGACAGGGGTCCTACGAGCAGTACTTC CASSSPGQGSYEQYF